The following is a TCR beta chain sequence with its context. Trimming took off 3 bases at V and 3 bases at J, with 11 bases between the two ends. Germline V lookup: CDR1 ENHRY, CDR2 SYGVKD. The CDR3 runs 15 residues. This sample is drawn from a study of somatic mutations in cytotoxic T cells in rheumatoid arthritis. The repertoire was sequenced with immunoSEQ multiplex PCR; TCRdb's copy has only in-frame clones and lacks some. The sample has roughly 15,000 clones, roughly 80% seen once; the top ten hold approximately 15%. The sequence derives from an adult with rheumatoid arthritis. The specimen was CD8+ T cells sorted from blood. This sequence joins TRBV10-3 and TRBJ1-4; D gene unclear. As DNA, the CDR3 is TGTGCCATCAGTGATCCAAATACGGCTAATGAAAAACTGTTTTTT. This sequence encodes CAISDPNTANEKLFF.